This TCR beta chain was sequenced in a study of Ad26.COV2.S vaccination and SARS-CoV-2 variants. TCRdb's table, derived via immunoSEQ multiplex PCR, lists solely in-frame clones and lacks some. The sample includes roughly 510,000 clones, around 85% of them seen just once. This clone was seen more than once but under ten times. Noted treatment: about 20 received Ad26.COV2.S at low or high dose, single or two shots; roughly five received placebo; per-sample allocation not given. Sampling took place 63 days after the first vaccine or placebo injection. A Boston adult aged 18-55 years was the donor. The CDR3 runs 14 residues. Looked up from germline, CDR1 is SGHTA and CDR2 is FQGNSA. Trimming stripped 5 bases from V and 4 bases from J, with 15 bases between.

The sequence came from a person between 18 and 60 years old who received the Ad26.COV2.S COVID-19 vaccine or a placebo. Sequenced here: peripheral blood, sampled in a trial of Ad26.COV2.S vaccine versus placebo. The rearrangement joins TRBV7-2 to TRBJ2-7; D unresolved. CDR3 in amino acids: CASSPPEYQYEQYF. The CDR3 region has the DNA TGTGCCAGCAGCCCCCCCGAGTACCAATACGAGCAGTACTTC.